The 8 T cell receptor beta chains listed next were all sequenced from one sample in a study of cytomegalovirus exposure and HLA in healthy donors. PCR involved 60 Vbeta and 13 Jbeta primers. This table comes from immunoSEQ multiplex PCR, and its TCRdb copy is limited to in-frame clones, with some not included. The sample has about 140,000 clones; around 76% are singletons. The sequenced sample was PBMCs. The receptors here all came from a man between 18 and 29 years old in good health and CMV-seronegative.

The chain has TRBV30 and TRBJ1-2; D is unclear. Germline V CDR1 and CDR2: GTSNPN, SVGIG (reference sequence). Between the trimmed V and J ends, which lost 5 bases and 4 bases, there was a span of 8 bases. This CDR3 is 11 amino acids long. CDR3 nucleotides: TGTGCCTGGGGGCGGGGCTATGGCTACACCTTC. It translates to CAWGRGYGYTF.

The chain joins TRBV7-9 to TRBJ1-3, with 10 positions matching TRBD1. The CDR3 runs to 18 residues. Germline V gene sequence: CDR1 SEHNR, CDR2 FQNEAQ (reference sequence). Germline trimming cut 4 bases from V and 0 bases from J; bases unmatched to any gene: 9. The CDR3 loop is CASSSSGTGALSGNTIYF. The CDR3 DNA follows: TGTGCCAGCAGCTCTTCCGGGACAGGGGCCCTCTCTGGAAACACCATATATTTT.

The chain uses TRBV5-4 and TRBJ1-1; D is perhaps TRBD1 (5 bases). V was trimmed by 4 bases and J by 1 base, leaving 14 bases between them. This CDR3 is 15 amino acids long. Germline CDR1 is SGHNT and CDR2 is YYREEE (reference sequence). The CDR3 DNA follows: TGTGCCAGCAGCCAACCGGGACTGGAGAACACTGAAGCTTTCTTT. Translated: CASSQPGLENTEAFF.

This clone was seen only a few times. CDR3 residues: CASSQVGLITDTQYF. The CDR3 DNA reads as TGTGCCAGCAGCCAAGTGGGACTGATCACAGATACGCAGTATTTT. The V call is TRBV14, the J call TRBJ2-3; D might be TRBD2 (6 bases). The CDR3 has 15 amino acids. CDR1 and CDR2 from the germline V gene are SGHDN and FVKESK. V was clipped by 1 base and J by 2 bases, with 10 bases between them.

V gene TRBV19 combines with J gene TRBJ2-3, with 7 bases lining up with TRBD1. The CDR3 has 13 amino acids. V dropped 7 bases and J dropped 1; count of bases not matched to a gene: 2. The germline V gene has CDR1 LNHDA and CDR2 SQIVND (reference sequence). The CDR3 is CASKGTGTDTQYF. The CDR3 DNA follows: TGTGCCAGTAAGGGGACAGGCACAGATACGCAGTATTTT.

This clone was picked up a small number of times. This sequence joins TRBV19 and TRBJ2-1, with a weak D call TRBD1 (6 bases). CDR1 is LNHDA, CDR2 SQIVND, per germline (reference sequence). The V end lost 5 bases, the J end lost 6 bases, and 11 bases lay between the germline ends. The CDR3 has 13 amino acids. The CDR3: CASSQWTANEQFF. The CDR3 DNA reads as TGTGCCAGTAGTCAGTGGACAGCCAATGAGCAGTTCTTC.

The chain couples TRBV7-9 to TRBJ1-1; D not certain. Looked up from germline, CDR1 is SEHNR and CDR2 is FQNEAQ (reference sequence). Trimming took 5 bases from V and 3 from J, leaving 10 bases between them. The CDR3 runs 13 residues. The CDR3 DNA reads as TGTGCCAGCAGCCCATTGGGCGACACTGAAGCTTTCTTT. It encodes CASSPLGDTEAFF.

This clone was found once. The CDR3 sequence is CASSSTGSSGNQPQHF. The CDR3 nucleotides are TGTGCCAGCAGTTCCACAGGGTCTAGTGGCAATCAGCCCCAGCATTTT. The chain carries TRBV6-5 and TRBJ1-5; possible D gene TRBD1, 6 bases. This CDR3 contains 16 residues. The ends were cut back, 4 bases at V and 2 bases at J, with 15 bases in the middle. CDR1 and CDR2 (germline): MNHEY, SVGAGI.